Each of the 10 T cell receptor beta chains below was sequenced from the same sample in a study of somatic mutations in cytotoxic T cells in rheumatoid arthritis. Only in-frame clones appear in the TCRdb table, and some are missing; sequencing was by immunoSEQ multiplex PCR. Of some 17,000 clones in the sample, approximately 84% were seen once. Sequenced input: CD8+ T cells sorted from blood. Receptors were obtained from an adult with rheumatoid arthritis.

J is TRBJ2-5 and V is TRBV4-1, with TRBD2 matching over 7 bases. This CDR3 is 14 amino acids long. The J segment lost 4 bases and the V segment lost 1 base, leaving 3 bases of the junction unmatched. Germline V gene sequence: CDR1 MGHRA, CDR2 YSYEKL. CDR3 sequence: CASSQGGGSETQYF. The CDR3 coding sequence is TGCGCCAGCAGCCAAGGGGGGGGTTCAGAGACCCAGTACTTC.

The chain links TRBV7-2 to TRBJ2-2; 16 bases agree with TRBD2. CDR3 size: 17 residues. Germline CDR1 SGHTA, CDR2 FQGNSA. J was trimmed by 5 bases and V by 5 bases; bases with no gene match: 5. CDR3 DNA sequence: TGTGCCAGCAGCCAGGGACTAGCGGGGGGGCGAACCGGGGAGCTGTTTTTT. Its protein product is CASSQGLAGGRTGELFF.

The J gene is TRBJ2-1, the V gene TRBV13; 8 nucleotides line up with TRBD2. Germline values: CDR1 PRHDT, CDR2 FYEKMQ (reference sequence). V shed 5 bases and J 9 bases; nucleotides not matched to a gene: 9. The CDR3 runs to 14 residues. The CDR3 region has the DNA TGTGCCAGCAGCCCGACCGGGACTAGGGGTGAGCAGTTCTTC. It encodes CASSPTGTRGEQFF.

The chain uses TRBV6-6 and TRBJ1-5; D gene ambiguous. Germline values: CDR1 MNHNY, CDR2 SVGAGI (reference sequence). The CDR3 length is 14 residues. Trimming left V 6 bases short and J 4 bases short, with 13 bases between. CDR3 in amino acids: CASSAIPGNQPQHF. The CDR3 DNA reads TGTGCCAGCAGCGCCATCCCCGGGAATCAGCCCCAGCATTTT.

This sequence joins TRBV2 and TRBJ1-1; no clear D gene. This CDR3 spans 14 amino acids. V dropped 0 bases and J dropped 5 bases, with 10 bases sitting between them. The germline CDR1 and CDR2 sequences are SNHLY and FYNNEI. As DNA, the CDR3 is TGTGCCAGCAGTGAAGCAGGGCCGGGGACTGAAGCTTTCTTT. It yields the protein CASSEAGPGTEAFF.

V and J are TRBV6-5 and TRBJ1-5; 7 nucleotides align to TRBD1. Germline CDR1 MNHEY, CDR2 SVGAGI. V lost 5 bases and J lost 7; bases outside the gene matches: 5. The CDR3 is 13 residues long. The CDR3 sequence: CASSGDRVQPQHF. In DNA, the CDR3 is TGTGCCAGCAGTGGCGACAGGGTCCAGCCCCAGCATTTT.

This chain connects TRBV25-1 to TRBJ1-1; the D is unclear. CDR1 MGHDK and CDR2 SYGVNS come from the germline V gene. The CDR3 runs 11 residues. The V end lost 10 bases, the J end lost 10 bases, and 16 bases lay between the germline ends. Here the CDR3 reads CANSHDMGAFF. The CDR3 bases are TGTGCCAACAGCCACGACATGGGAGCTTTCTTT.

This chain links TRBV5-6 with TRBJ2-7; no firm D call. Germline CDR1 is SGHDT and CDR2 is YYEEEE. The CDR3 runs to 13 residues. The CDR3 here is CASSLIPVLVPPV. CDR3 coding DNA: TGTGCCAGCAGCTTAATACCGGTTCTTGTCCCACCTGTC.

The chain couples TRBV19 to TRBJ2-3; D is unresolved. This CDR3 is 14 amino acids long. Germline CDR1 reads LNHDA; CDR2 reads SQIVND (reference sequence). Trimming took 3 bases from V and 2 from J, leaving 9 bases between them. CDR3 region: CASSILADTDTQYF. Written as DNA, the CDR3 is TGTGCCAGTAGTATTCTGGCAGACACAGATACGCAGTATTTT.

This clone was counted a few times. The J gene is TRBJ1-5, the V gene TRBV4-2; TRBD1 matches 7 bases. CDR3 length equals 15 residues. V dropped 5 bases and J dropped 0; count of bases not matched to a gene: 4. The germline CDR1 and CDR2 sequences are LGHNA and YNFKEQ. The CDR3 DNA is TGTGCCAGCAGCTTAACAGGGGATAGCAATCAGCCCCAGCATTTT. It yields the protein CASSLTGDSNQPQHF.